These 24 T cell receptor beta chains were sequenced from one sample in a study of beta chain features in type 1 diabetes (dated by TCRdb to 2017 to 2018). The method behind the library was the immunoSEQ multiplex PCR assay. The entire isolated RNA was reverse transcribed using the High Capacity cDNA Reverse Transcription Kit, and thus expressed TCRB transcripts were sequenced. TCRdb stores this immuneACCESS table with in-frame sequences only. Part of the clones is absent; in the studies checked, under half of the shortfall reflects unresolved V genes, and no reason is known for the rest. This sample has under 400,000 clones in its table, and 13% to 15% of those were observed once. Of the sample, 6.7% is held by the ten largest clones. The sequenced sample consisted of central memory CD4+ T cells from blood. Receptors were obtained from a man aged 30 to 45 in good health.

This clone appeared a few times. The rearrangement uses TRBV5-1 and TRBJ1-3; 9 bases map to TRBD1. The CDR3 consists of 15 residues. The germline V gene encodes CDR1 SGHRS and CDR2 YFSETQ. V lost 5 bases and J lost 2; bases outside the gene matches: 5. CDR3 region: CASRSGTGTGNTIYF. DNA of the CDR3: TGCGCCAGCAGATCCGGGACAGGGACTGGAAACACCATATATTTT.

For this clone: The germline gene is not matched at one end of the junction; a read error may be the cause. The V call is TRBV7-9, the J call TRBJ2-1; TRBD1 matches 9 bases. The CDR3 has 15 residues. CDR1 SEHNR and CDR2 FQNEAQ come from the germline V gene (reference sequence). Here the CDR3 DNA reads TGTGCCACCAGCCCGTTAGGACAGGGGAACGATGAGCAGTTCTTC. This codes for CATSPLGQGNDEQFF.

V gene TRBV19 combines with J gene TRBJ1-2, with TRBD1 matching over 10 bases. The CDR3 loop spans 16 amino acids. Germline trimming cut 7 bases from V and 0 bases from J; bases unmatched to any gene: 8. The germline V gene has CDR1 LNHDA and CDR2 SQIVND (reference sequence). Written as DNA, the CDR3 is TGTGCCAGTACCAGGACAGGGGGGCCCTCTAACTATGGCTACACCTTC. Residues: CASTRTGGPSNYGYTF. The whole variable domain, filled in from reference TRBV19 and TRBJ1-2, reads DGGITQSPKYLFRKEGQNVTLSCEQNLNHDAMYWYRQDPGQGLRLIYYSQIVNDFQKGDIAEGYSVSREKKESFPLTVTSAQKNPTAFYLCASTRTGGPSNYGYTFGSGTRLTVV.

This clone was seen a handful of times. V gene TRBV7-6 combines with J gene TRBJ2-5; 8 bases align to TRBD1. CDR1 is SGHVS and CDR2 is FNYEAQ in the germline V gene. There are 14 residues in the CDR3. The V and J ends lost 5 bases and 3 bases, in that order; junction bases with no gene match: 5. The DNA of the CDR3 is TGTGCCAGCAGCCGCTTGGGACAGGAAGAGACCCAGTACTTC. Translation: CASSRLGQEETQYF. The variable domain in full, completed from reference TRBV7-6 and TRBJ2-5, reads GAGVSQSPRYKVTKRGQDVALRCDPISGHVSLYWYRQALGQGPEFLTYFNYEAQQDKSGLPNDRFSAERPEGSISTLTIQRTEQRDSAMYRCASSRLGQEETQYFGPGTRLLVL.

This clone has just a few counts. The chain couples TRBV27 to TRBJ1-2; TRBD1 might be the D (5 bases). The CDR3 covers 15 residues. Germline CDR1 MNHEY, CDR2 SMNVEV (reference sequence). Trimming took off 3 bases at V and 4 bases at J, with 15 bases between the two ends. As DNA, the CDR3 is TGTGCCAGCAGTTTCAACGGGGGTTGGAGCTATGGCTACACCTTC. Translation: CASSFNGGWSYGYTF.

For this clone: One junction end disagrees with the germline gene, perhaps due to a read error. CDR3 coding DNA: TGCGCCAGCAGCCAAGATTCAGCAGGTGGCTACACCTTC. Translating gives CASSQDSAGGYTF. V gene TRBV7-2 combines with J gene TRBJ1-2; the D is unclear. This CDR3 spans 13 amino acids. Germline V CDR1 and CDR2: SGHTA, FQGNSA.

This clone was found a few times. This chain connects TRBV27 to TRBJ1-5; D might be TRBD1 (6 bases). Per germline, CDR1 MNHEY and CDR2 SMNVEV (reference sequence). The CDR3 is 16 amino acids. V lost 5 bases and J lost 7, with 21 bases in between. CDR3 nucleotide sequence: TGTGCCAGCAGTCCCCAGGGCGGGGGGGCGGTACAGCCCCAGCATTTT. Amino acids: CASSPQGGGAVQPQHF.

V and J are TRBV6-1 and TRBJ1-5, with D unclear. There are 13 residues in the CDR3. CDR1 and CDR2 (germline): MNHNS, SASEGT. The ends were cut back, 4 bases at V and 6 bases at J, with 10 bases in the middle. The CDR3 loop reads CASSADRRQPQHF. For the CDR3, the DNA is TGTGCCAGCAGTGCGGACCGGCGTCAGCCCCAGCATTTT.

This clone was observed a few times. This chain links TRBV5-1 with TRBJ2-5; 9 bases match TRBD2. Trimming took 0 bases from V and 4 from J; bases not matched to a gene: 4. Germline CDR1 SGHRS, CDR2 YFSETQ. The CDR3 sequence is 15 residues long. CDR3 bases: TGCGCCAGCAGCTTGGTTGCGGGAGGGCCAGAGACCCAGTACTTC. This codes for CASSLVAGGPETQYF.

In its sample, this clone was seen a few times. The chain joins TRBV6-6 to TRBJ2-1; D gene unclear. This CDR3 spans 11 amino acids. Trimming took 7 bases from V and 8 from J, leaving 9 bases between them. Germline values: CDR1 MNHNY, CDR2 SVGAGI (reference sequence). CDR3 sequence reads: CASTHSDEQFF. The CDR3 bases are TGTGCCAGCACCCACTCCGATGAGCAGTTCTTC.

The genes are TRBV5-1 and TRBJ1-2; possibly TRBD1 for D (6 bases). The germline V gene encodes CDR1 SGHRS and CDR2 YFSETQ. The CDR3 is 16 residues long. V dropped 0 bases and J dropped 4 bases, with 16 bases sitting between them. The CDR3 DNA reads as TGCGCCAGCAGCTTGGTGGGGGCCGGCCCATCCTATGGCTACACCTTC. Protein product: CASSLVGAGPSYGYTF.

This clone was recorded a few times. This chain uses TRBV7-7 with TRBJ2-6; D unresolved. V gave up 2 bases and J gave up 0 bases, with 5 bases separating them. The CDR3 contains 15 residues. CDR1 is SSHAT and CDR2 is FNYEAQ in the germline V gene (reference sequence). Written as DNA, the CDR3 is TGTGCCAGCAGCTTACAGTCCTCTGGGGCCAACGTCCTGACTTTC. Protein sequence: CASSLQSSGANVLTF.

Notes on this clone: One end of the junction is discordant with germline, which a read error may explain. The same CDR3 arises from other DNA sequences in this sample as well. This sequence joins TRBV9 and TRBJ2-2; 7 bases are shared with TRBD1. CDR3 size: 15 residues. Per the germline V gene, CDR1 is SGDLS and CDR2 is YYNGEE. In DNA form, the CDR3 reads TGCGCCAGCAGCGTTTCACAGGGGACCACCGGGGAGCTGTTTTTT. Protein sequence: CASSVSQGTTGELFF.

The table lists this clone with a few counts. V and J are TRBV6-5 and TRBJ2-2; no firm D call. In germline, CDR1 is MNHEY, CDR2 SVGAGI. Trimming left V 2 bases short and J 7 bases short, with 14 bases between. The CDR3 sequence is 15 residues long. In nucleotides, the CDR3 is TGTGCCAGCAGTTACGATTCCAGACGAAGCGGGGAGCTGTTTTTT. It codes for CASSYDSRRSGELFF.

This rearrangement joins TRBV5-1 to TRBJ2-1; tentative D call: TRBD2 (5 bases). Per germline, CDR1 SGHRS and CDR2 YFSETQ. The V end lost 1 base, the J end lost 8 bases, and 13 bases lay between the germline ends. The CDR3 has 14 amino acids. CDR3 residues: CASSLYGSNDEQFF. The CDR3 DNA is TGCGCCAGCAGCTTGTATGGGAGTAACGATGAGCAGTTCTTC.

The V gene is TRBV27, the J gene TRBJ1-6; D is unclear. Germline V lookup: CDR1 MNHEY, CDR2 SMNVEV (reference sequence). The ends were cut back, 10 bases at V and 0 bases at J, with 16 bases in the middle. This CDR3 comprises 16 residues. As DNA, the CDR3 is TGTGCCACCCGGGTCGGGTTTAGCTCCTATAATTCACCCCTCCACTTT. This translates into CATRVGFSSYNSPLHF.

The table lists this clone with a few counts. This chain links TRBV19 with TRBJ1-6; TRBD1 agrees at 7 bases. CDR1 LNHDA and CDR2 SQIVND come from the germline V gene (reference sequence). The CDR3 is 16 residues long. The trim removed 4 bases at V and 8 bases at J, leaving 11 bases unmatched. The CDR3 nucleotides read TGTGCCAGTAGTAGCATCGGACAGGCCAGGGATTCACCCCTCCACTTT. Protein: CASSSIGQARDSPLHF.

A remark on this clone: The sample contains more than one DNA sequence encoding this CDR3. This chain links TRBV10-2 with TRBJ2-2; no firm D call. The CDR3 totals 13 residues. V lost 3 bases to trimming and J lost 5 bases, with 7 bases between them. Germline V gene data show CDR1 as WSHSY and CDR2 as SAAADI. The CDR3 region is CASSEQSTGELFF. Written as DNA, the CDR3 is TGCGCCAGCAGTGAACAGTCAACCGGGGAGCTGTTTTTT.

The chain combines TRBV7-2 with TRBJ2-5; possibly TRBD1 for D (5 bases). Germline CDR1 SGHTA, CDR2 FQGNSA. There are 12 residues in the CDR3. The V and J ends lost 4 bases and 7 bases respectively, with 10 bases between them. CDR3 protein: CASSSQGRTQYF. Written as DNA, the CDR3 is TGTGCCAGCAGCTCCCAGGGTCGGACCCAGTACTTC.

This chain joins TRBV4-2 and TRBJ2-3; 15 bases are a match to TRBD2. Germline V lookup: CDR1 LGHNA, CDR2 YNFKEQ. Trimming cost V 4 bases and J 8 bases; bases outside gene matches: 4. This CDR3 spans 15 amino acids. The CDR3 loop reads CASSPGLAGGPTQYF. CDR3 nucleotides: TGTGCCAGCAGCCCCGGACTAGCGGGAGGGCCTACGCAGTATTTT.

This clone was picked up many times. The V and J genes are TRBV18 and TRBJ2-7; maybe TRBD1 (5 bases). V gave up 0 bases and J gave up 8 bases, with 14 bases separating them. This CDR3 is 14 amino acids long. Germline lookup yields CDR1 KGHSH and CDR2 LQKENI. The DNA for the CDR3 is TGTGCCAGCTCACCACCCGGCAGGGCTGAGAAGCAGTACGTC. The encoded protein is CASSPPGRAEKQYV.

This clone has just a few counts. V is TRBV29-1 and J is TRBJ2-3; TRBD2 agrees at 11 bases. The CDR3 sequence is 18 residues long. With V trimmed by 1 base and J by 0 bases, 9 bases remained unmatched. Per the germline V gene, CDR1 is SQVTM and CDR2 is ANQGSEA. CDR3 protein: CSVEVFLAGGPSTDTQYF. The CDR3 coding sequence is TGCAGCGTTGAAGTCTTCCTAGCGGGGGGTCCTAGCACAGATACGCAGTATTTT.

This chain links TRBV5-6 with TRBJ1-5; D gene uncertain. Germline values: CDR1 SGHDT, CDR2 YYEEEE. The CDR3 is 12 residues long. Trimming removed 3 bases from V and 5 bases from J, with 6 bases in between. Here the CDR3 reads CASSSPDQPQHF. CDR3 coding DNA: TGTGCCAGCAGCTCCCCGGATCAGCCCCAGCATTTT.

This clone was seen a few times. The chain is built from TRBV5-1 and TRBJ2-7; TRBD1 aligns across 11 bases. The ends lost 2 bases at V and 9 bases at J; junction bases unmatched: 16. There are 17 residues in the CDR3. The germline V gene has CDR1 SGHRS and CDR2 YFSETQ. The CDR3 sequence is CASSFGPGQGAGPVQYF. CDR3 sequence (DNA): TGCGCCAGCAGCTTTGGCCCCGGACAGGGGGCCGGTCCGGTGCAGTACTTC.